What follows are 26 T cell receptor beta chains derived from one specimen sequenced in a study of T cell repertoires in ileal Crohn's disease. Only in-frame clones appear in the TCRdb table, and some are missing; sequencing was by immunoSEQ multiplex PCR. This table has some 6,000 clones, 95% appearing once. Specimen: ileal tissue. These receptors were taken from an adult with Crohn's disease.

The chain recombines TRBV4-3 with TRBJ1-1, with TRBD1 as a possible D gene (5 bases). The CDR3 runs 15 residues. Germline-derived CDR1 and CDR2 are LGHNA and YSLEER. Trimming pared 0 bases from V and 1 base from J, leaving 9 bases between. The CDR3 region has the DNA TGCGCCAGCAGCCAAGAGCCAGGGAAGAACACTGAAGCTTTCTTT. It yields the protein CASSQEPGKNTEAFF.

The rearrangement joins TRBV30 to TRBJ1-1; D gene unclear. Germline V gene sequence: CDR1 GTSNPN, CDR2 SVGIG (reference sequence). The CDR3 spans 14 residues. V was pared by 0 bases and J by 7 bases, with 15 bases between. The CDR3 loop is CAWSVPRSLGEAFF. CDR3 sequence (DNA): TGTGCCTGGAGTGTACCGCGGTCCTTAGGTGAAGCTTTCTTT.

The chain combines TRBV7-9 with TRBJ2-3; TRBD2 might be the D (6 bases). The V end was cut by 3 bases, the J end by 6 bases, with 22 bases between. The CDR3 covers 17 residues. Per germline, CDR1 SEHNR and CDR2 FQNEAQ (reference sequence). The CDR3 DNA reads TGTGCCAGCAGCTTTAGGAGAACGGGAGTCAAGACGGATACGCAGTATTTT. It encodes CASSFRRTGVKTDTQYF.

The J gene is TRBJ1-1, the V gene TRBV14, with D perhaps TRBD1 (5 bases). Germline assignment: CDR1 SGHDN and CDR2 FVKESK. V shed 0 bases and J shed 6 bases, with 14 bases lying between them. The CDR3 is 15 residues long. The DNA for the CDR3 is TGTGCCAGCAGCCAAGACCCGGCAGGGCGTTCTGAAGCTTTCTTT. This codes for CASSQDPAGRSEAFF.

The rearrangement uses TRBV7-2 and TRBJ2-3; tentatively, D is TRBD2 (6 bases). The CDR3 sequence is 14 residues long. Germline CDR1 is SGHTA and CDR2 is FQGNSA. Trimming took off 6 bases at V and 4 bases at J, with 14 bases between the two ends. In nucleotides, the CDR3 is TGTGCCAGCAGATCTCGGGGGTCATCAGATACGCAGTATTTT. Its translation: CASRSRGSSDTQYF.

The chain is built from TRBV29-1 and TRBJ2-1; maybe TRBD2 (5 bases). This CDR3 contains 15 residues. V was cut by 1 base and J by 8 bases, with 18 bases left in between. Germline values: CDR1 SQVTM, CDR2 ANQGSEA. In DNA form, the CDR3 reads TGCAGCGTTGAAGTAGGAGCGGTCGGGGTGGATGAGCAGTTCTTC. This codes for CSVEVGAVGVDEQFF.

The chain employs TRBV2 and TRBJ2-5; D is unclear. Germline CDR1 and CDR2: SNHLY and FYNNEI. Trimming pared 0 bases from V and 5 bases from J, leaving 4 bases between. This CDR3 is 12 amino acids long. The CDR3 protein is CASSEARETQYF. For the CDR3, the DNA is TGTGCCAGCAGTGAAGCGCGGGAGACCCAGTACTTC.

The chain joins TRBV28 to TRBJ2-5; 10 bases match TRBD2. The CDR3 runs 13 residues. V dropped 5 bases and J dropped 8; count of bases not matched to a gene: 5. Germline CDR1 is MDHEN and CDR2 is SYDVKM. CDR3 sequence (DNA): TGTGCCAGCAGTCAACTAGCGGGGAGTACCCAGTACTTC. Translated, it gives CASSQLAGSTQYF. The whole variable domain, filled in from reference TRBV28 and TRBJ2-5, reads DVKVTQSSRYLVKRTGEKVFLECVQDMDHENMFWYRQDPGLGLRLIYFSYDVKMKEKGDIPEGYSVSREKKERFSLILESASTNQTSMYLCASSQLAGSTQYFGPGTRLLVL.

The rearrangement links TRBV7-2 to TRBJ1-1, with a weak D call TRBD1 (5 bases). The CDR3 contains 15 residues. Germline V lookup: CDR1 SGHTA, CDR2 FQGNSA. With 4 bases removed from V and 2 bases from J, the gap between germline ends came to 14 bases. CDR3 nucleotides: TGTGCCAGCAGCTACCTGGGCAGGGTAAACACTGAAGCTTTCTTT. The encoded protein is CASSYLGRVNTEAFF.

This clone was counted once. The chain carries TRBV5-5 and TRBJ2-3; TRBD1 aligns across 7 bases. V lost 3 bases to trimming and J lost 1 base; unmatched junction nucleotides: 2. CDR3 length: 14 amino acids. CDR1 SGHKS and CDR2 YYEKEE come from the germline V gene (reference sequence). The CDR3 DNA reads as TGTGCCAGCAGCTCAGGACAGGGCACAGATACGCAGTATTTT. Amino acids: CASSSGQGTDTQYF. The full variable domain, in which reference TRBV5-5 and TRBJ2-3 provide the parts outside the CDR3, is DAGVTQSPTHLIKTRGQQVTLRCSPISGHKSVSWYQQVLGQGPQFIFQYYEKEERGRGNFPDRFSARQFPNYSSELNVNALLLGDSALYLCASSSGQGTDTQYFGPGTRLTVL.

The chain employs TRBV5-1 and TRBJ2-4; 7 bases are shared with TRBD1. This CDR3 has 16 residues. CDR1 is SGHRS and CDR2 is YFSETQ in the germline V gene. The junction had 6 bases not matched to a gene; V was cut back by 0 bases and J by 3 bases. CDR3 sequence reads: CASSLERGLGKNIQYF. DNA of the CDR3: TGCGCCAGCAGCTTGGAAAGGGGGCTTGGCAAAAACATTCAGTACTTC.

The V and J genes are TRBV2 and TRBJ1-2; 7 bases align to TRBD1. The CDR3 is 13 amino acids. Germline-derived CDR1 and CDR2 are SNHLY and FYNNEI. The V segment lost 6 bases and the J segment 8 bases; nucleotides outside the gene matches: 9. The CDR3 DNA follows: TGTGCCAGCAGAGGGGGCTTGATGTGGGGCTACACCTTC. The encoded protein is CASRGGLMWGYTF.

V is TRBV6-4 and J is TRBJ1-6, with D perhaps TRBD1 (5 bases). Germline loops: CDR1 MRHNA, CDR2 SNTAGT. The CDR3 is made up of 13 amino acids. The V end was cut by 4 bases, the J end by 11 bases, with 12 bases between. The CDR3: CASSVGANAPLHF. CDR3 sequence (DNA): TGTGCCAGCAGTGTAGGGGCGAACGCACCCCTCCACTTT.

The CDR3, as DNA: TGCGCCAGCAGCCAAGGGGACAGGGGGCCTACCTATAGCAATCAGCCCCAGCATTTT. Amino acid sequence: CASSQGDRGPTYSNQPQHF. The chain recombines TRBV4-3 with TRBJ1-5; 12 bases line up with TRBD1. This CDR3 region has 19 residues. Germline V gene data show CDR1 as LGHNA and CDR2 as YSLEER. V gave up 1 base and J gave up 0 bases; unmatched junction bases: 7.

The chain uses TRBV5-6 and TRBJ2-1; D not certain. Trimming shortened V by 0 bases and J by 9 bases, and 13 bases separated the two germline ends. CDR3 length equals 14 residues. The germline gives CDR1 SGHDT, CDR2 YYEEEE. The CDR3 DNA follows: TGTGCCAGCAGCTTGGCCTCTAAGATTCCTGAGCAGTTCTTC. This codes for CASSLASKIPEQFF.

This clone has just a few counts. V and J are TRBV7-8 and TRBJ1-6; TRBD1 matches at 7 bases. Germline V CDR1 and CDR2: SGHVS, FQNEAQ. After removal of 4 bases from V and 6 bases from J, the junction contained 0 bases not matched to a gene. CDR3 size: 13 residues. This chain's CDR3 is CASSWDSNSPLHF. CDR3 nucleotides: TGTGCCAGCAGCTGGGACAGTAATTCACCCCTCCACTTT.

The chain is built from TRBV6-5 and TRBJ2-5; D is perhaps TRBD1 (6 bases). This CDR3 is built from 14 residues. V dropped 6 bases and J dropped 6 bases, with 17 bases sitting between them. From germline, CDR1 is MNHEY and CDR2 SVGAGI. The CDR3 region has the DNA TGTGCCAGCAGGCAGGGACAATCGGGCAAGACCCAGTACTTC. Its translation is CASRQGQSGKTQYF.

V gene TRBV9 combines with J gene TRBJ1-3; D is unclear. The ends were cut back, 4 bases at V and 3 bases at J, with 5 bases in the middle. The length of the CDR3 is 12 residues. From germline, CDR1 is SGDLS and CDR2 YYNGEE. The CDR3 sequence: CASSPSGNTIYF. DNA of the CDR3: TGTGCCAGCAGCCCTAGTGGAAACACCATATATTTT.

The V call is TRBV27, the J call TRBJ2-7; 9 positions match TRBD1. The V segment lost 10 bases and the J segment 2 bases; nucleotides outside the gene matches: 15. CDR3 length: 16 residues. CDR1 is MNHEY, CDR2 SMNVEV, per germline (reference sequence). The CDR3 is CATKQTGTGNTYEQYF. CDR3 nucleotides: TGTGCCACCAAACAAACCGGGACAGGGAACACCTACGAGCAGTACTTC.

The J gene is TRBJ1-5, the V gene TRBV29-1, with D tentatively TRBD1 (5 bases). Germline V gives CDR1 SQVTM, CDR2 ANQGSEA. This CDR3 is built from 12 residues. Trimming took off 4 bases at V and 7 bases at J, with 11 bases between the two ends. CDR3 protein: CSVGGGAQPQHF. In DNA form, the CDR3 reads TGCAGCGTTGGAGGAGGGGCCCAGCCCCAGCATTTT.

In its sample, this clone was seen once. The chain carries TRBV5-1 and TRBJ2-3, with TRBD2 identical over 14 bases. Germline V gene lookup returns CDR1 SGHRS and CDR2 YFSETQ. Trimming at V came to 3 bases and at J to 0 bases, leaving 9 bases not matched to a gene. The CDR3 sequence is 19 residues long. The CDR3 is CASSSPGTSGGDSTDTQYF. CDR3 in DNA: TGCGCCAGCAGCTCGCCCGGGACTAGCGGGGGAGATAGCACAGATACGCAGTATTTT.

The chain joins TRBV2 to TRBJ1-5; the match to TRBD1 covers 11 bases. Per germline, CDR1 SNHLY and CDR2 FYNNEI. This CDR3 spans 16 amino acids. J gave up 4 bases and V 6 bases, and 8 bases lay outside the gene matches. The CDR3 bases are TGTGCCAGCAGCGGACAGGGGGCTCGGGTTAATCAGCCCCAGCATTTT. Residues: CASSGQGARVNQPQHF.

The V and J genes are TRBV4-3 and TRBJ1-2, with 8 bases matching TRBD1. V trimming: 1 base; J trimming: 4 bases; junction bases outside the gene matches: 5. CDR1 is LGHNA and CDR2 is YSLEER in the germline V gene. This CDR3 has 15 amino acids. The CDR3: CASSQATGGAYGYTF. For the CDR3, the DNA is TGCGCCAGCAGCCAAGCTACAGGGGGAGCCTATGGCTACACCTTC.

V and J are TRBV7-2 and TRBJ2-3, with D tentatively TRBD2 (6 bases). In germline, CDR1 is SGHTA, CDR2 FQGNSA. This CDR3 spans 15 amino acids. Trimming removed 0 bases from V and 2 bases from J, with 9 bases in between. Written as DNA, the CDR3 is TGTGCCAGCAGCTTAGCCGGGACTGTCACAGATACGCAGTATTTT. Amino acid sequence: CASSLAGTVTDTQYF. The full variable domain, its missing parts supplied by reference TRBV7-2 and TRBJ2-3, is GAGVSQSPSNKVTEKGKDVELRCDPISGHTALYWYRQSLGQGLEFLIYFQGNSAPDKSGLPSDRFSAERTGGSVSTLTIQRTQQEDSAVYLCASSLAGTVTDTQYFGPGTRLTVL.

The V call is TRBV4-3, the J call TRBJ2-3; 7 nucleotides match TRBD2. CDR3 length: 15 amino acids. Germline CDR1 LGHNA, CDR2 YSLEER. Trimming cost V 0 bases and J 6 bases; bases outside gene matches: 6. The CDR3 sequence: CASSQDFLGGDTQYF. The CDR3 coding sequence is TGCGCCAGCAGCCAAGATTTTTTGGGGGGGGATACGCAGTATTTT.

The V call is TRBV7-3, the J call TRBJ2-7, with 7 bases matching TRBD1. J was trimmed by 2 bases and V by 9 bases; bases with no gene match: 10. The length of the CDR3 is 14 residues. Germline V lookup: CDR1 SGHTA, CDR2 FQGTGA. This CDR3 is CARTLGTATYEQYV. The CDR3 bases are TGTGCCAGAACCTTAGGGACAGCCACCTACGAGCAGTACGTC.